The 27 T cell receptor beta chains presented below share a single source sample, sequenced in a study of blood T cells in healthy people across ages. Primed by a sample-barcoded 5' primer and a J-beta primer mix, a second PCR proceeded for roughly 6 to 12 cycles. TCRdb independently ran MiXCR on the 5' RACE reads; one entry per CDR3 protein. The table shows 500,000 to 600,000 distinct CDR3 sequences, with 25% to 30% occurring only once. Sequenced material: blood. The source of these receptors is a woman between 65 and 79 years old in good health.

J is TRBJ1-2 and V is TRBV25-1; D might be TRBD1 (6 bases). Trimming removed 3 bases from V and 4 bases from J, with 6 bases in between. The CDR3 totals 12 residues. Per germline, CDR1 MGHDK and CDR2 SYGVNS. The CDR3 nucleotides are TGTGCCAGCAGTGAGGGGGCCTATGGCTACACCTTC. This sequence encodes CASSEGAYGYTF.

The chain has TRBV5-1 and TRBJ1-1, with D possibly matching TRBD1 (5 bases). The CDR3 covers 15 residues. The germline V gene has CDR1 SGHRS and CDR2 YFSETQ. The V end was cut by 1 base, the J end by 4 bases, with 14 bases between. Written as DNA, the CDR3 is TGCGCCAGCAGCTTGCCGGCAGGGCAGACCACTGAAGCTTTCTTT. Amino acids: CASSLPAGQTTEAFF. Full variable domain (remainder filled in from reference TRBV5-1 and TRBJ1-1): KAGVTQTPRYLIKTRGQQVTLSCSPISGHRSVSWYQQTPGQGLQFLFEYFSETQRNKGNFPGRFSGRQFSNSRSEMNVSTLELGDSALYLCASSLPAGQTTEAFFGQGTRLTVV.

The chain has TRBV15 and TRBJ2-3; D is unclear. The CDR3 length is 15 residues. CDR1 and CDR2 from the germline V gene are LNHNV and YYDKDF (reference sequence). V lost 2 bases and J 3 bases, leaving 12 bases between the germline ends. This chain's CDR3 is CATSRRLGSTDTQYF. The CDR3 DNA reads TGTGCCACCAGCAGACGACTTGGGTCAACAGATACGCAGTATTTT.

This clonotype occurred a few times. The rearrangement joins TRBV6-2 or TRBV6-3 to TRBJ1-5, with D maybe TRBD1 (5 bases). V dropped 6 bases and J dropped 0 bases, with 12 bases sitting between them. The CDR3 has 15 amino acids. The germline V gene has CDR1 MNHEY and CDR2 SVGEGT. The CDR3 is CASRRDGYSNQPQHF. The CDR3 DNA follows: TGTGCCAGCAGAAGGGACGGGTATAGCAATCAGCCCCAGCATTTT.

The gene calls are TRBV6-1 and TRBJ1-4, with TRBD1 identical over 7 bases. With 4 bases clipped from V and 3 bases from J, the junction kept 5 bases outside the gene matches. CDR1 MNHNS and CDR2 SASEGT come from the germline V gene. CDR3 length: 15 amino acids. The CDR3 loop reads CASSGGTASNEKLFF. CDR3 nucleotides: TGTGCCAGCAGTGGTGGGACAGCGTCTAATGAAAAACTGTTTTTT.

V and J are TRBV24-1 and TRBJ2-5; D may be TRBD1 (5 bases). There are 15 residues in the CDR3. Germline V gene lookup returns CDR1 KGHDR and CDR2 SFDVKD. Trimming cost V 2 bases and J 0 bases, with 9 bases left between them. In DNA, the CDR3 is TGTGCCACCAGTGATTCAAACAGGAACCAAGAGACCCAGTACTTC. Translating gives CATSDSNRNQETQYF.

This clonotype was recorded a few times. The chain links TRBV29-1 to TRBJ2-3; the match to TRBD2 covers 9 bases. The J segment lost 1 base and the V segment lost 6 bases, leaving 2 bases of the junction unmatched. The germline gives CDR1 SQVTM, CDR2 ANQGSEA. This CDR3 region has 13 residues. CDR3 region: CSVKRGGTDTQYF. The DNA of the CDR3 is TGCAGCGTGAAGCGGGGGGGCACAGATACGCAGTATTTT.

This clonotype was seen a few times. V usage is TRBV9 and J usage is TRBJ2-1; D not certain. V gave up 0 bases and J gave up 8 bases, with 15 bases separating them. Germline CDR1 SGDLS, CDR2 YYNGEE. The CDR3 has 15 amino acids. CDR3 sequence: CASSVEIGSVYEQFF. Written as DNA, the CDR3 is TGTGCCAGCAGCGTAGAGATAGGGTCCGTCTATGAGCAGTTCTTC. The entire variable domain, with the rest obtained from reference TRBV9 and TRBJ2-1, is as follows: DSGVTQTPKHLITATGQRVTLRCSPRSGDLSVYWYQQSLDQGLQFLIQYYNGEERAKGNILERFSAQQFPDLHSELNLSSLELGDSALYFCASSVEIGSVYEQFFGPGTRLTVL.

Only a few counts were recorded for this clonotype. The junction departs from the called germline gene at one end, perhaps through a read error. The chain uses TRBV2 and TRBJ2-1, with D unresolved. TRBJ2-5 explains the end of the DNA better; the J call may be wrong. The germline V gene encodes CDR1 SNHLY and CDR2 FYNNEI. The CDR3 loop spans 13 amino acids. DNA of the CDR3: TGTGCCGGCAGTGACGTCCTGCGAGAGACCCAGTACTTC. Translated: CAGSDVLRETQYF.

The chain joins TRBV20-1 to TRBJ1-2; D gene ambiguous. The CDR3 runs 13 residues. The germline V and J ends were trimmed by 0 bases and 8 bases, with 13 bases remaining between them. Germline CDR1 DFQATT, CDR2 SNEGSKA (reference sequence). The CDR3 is CSARERQDRGYTF. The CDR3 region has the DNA TGCAGTGCTAGAGAACGGCAGGATAGGGGCTACACCTTC.

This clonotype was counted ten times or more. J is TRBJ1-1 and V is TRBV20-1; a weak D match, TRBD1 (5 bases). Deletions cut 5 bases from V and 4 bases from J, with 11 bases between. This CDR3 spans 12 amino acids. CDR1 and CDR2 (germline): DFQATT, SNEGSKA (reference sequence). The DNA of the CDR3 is TGCAGTGCTGGCGGGGGGACCACTGAAGCTTTCTTT. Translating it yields CSAGGGTTEAFF.

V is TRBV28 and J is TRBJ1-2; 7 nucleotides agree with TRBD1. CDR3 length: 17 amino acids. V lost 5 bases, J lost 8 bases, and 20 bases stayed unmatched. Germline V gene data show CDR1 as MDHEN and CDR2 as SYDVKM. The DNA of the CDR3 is TGTGCCAGCAGTCATTCATCTGCGGGACAGTCGAAGGGGGGCTACACCTTC. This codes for CASSHSSAGQSKGGYTF.

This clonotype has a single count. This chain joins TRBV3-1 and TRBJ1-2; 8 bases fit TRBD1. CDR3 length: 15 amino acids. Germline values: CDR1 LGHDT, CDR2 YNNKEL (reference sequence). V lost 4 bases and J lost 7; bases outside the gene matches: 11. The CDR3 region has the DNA TGTGCCAGCAGCCTGACAGGGGCCCTGAGGGCTGGCTACACCTTC. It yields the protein CASSLTGALRAGYTF.

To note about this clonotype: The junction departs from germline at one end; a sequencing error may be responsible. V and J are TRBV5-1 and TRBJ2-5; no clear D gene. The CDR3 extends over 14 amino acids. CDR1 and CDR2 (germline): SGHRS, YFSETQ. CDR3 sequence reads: CASSLDAHVETRYF. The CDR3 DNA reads TGCGCCAGCAGCTTGGACGCCCACGTAGAGACCCGGTACTTC.

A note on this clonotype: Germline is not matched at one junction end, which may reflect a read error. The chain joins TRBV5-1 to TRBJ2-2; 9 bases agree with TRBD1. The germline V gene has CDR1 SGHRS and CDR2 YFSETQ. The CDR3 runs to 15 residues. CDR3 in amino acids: CAGSLLQGAAGELFF. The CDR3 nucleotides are TGCGCCGGCAGCTTGTTACAGGGGGCAGCAGGGGAGCTGTTTTTT.

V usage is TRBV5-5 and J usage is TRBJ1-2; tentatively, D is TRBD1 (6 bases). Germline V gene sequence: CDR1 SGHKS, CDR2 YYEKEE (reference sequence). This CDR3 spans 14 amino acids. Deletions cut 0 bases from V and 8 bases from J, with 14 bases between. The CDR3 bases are TGTGCCAGCAGCTTGGATTGGGGGGCGAGAGGCTACACCTTC. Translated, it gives CASSLDWGARGYTF.

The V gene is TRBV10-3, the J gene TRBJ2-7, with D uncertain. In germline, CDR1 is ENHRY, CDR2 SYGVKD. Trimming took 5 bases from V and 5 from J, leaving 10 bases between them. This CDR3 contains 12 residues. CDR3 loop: CAISSGKNEQYF. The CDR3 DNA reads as TGTGCCATCAGTTCCGGAAAAAACGAGCAGTACTTC.

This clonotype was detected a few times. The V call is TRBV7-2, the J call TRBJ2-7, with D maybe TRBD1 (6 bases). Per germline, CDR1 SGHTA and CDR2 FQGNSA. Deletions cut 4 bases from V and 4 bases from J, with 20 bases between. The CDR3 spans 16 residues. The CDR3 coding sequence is TGTGCCAGCAGCTCCACTGGACAGCCTTCTGTTTACGAGCAGTACTTC. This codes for CASSSTGQPSVYEQYF.

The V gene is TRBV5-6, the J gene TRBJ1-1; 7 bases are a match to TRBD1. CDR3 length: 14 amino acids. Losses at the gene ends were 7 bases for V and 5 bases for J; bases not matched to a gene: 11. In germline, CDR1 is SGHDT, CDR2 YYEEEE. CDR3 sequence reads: CASPVSQGRTEAFF. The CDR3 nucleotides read TGTGCCAGCCCCGTGTCACAGGGGAGAACTGAAGCTTTCTTT.

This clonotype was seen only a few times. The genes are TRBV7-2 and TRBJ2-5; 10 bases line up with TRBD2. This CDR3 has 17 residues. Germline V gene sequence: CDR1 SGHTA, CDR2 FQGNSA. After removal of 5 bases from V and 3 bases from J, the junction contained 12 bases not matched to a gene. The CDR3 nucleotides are TGTGCCAGCAGCCACGGGAGCGGGGGGGCCACAAAAGAGACCCAGTACTTC. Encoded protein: CASSHGSGGATKETQYF.

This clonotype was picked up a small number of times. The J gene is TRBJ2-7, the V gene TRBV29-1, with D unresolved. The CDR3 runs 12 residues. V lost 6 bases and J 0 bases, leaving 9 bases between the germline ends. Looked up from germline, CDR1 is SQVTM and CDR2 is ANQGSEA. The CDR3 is CSVSSSSYEQYF. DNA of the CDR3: TGCAGCGTGTCATCGAGCTCCTACGAGCAGTACTTC.

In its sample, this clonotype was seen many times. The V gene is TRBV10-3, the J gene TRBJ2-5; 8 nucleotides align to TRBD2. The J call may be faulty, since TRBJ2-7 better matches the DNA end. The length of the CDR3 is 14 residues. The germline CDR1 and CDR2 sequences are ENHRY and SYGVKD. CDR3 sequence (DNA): TGTGCCATCAGTGGGTTAGCGGGGACGGGCGAGCAGTACTTC. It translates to CAISGLAGTGEQYF.

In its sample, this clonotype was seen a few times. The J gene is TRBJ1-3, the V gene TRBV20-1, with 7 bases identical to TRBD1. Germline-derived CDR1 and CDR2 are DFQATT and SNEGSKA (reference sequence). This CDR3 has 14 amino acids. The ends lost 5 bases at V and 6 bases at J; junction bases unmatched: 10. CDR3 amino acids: CSALSRDRQNTIYF. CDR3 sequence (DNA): TGCAGTGCTCTTAGCCGGGACAGACAAAACACCATATATTTT.

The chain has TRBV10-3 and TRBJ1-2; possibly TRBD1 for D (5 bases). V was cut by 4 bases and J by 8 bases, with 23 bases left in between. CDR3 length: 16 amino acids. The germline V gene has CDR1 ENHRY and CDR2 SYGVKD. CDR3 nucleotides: TGTGCCATCAGTGGTGGAGGGACCACCGGCCATGTCGGCTACACCTTC. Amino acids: CAISGGGTTGHVGYTF.

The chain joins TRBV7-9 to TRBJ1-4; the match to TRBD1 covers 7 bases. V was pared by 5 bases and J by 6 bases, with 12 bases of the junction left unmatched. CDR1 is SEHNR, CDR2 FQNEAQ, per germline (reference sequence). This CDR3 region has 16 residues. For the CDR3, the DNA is TGTGCCAGCAGCCCCAGATATCGGGACAGCCATGAAAAACTGTTTTTT. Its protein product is CASSPRYRDSHEKLFF.

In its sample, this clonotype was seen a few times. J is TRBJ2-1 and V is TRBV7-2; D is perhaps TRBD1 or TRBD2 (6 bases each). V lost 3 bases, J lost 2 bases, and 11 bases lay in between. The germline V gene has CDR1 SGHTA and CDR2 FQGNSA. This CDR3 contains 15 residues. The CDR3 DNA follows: TGTGCCAGCAGCTTTGGCCGGGGGCCCTACAATGAGCAGTTCTTC. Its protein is CASSFGRGPYNEQFF.

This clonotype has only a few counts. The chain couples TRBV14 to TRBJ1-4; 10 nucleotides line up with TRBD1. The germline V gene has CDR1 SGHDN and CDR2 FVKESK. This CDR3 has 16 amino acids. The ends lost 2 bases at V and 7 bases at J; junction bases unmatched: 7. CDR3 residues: CASSQRRTGGSEKLFF. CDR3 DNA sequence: TGTGCCAGCAGCCAAAGGCGGACAGGGGGGAGTGAAAAACTGTTTTTT.